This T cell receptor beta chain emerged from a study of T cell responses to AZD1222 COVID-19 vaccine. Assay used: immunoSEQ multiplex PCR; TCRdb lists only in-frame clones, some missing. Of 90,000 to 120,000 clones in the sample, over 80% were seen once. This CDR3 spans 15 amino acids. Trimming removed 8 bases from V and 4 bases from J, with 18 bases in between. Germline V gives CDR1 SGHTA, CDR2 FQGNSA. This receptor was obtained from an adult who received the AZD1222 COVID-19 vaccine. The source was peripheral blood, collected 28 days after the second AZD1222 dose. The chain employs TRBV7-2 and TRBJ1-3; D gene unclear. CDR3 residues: CASGGLTLAGNTIYF. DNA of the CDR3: TGTGCCAGCGGAGGCCTCACCTTGGCCGGAAACACCATATATTTT. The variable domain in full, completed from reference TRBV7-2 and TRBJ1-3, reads GAGVSQSPSNKVTEKGKDVELRCDPISGHTALYWYRQSLGQGLEFLIYFQGNSAPDKSGLPSDRFSAERTGGSVSTLTIQRTQQEDSAVYLCASGGLTLAGNTIYFGEGSWLTVV.